This paragraph covers one T cell receptor beta chain sequence. The antigen is unknown. The data are from a study of CXCR3-negative and CXCR3-positive naive CD8 T cells. Sorting yielded triplicates of about 300,000 cells for each CD8+ T cell subset. The CDR3 is 12 residues long. Via 5' RACE with UMI labels, TRB cDNA libraries were prepared. TCRdb re-called the 5' RACE reads; every CDR3 protein appears as one record, without DNA. The sample table sets out about 28,000 distinct CDR3 sequences. General study results and limits: Researchers report CXCR3 expression partially decreased after cryopreservation, with fresh PBMCs used in most assays.

The chain has TRBV12-3 or TRBV12-4 and TRBJ2-1. The clonotype originates from a human donor in good health. Some clones in this sample may be carry-over from other donors' samples. The specimen sequenced was memory CD8+ T cells from blood. CDR3: CASSLVYNEQFF.